The rows below give T cell receptor beta chains drawn from one sample of a study of CD8 T cells in Susac syndrome. TCRdb redid the calling of the immunoSEQ multiplex PCR reads with MiXCR, one entry per CDR3 protein. Of a few hundred thousand distinct CDR3 sequences in the sample, roughly 94% are singletons; the top ten hold 0.082%. Sequences were obtained from CD4+ T cells from PBMCs. Source of these receptors: a human donor with multiple sclerosis. Both conserved end residues are part of each CDR3. The D gene is left open where the match is weak. Not all rows give a size; the values are once, few, many and, for expanded clones, a class.

d_gene: TRBD1; v_gene: TRBV27; abundance: -; j_gene: TRBJ2-7; CDR3aa: CASSPGQGVGQYF; CDR3nt: TGTGCCAGCAGTCCTGGACAGGGTGTCGGCCAGTACTTC
d_gene: TRBD1; v_gene: TRBV5-1; abundance: -; j_gene: TRBJ2-7; CDR3aa: CASSLLQGDEQYF; CDR3nt: TGCGCCAGCAGCTTGCTACAGGGGGACGAGCAGTACTTC
d_gene: -; v_gene: TRBV9; abundance: -; j_gene: TRBJ2-1; CDR3aa: CASSVVNNEQFF; CDR3nt: TGTGCCAGCAGCGTAGTGAACAATGAGCAGTTCTTC
d_gene: TRBD1; v_gene: TRBV29-1; abundance: -; j_gene: TRBJ1-2; CDR3aa: CSVEPQGNYGYTF; CDR3nt: TGCAGCGTGGAGCCACAGGGGAACTATGGCTACACCTTC
d_gene: -; v_gene: TRBV12-3/TRBV12-4; abundance: -; j_gene: TRBJ1-1; CDR3aa: CASSLPPMDTEAFF; CDR3nt: TGTGCCAGCAGTTTACCCCCCATGGACACTGAAGCTTTCTTT
d_gene: -; v_gene: TRBV5-1; abundance: -; j_gene: TRBJ2-5; CDR3aa: CASSLDYSLEGQYF; CDR3nt: TGCGCCAGCAGCTTGGATTATAGCCTGGAGGGGCAGTACTTC
d_gene: TRBD1; v_gene: TRBV20-1; abundance: once; j_gene: TRBJ2-3; CDR3aa: CSARVQGALGGREYF; CDR3nt: TGCAGTGCTAGAGTTCAGGGGGCGCTAGGAGGACGGGAGTATTTT
d_gene: TRBD1; v_gene: TRBV9; abundance: -; j_gene: TRBJ1-2; CDR3aa: CASSTRTGWGYGYTF; CDR3nt: TGTGCCAGCAGCACCCGGACAGGGTGGGGCTATGGCTACACCTTC
d_gene: TRBD1; v_gene: TRBV9; abundance: few; j_gene: TRBJ2-1; CDR3aa: CASSVDRGRNEQFF; CDR3nt: TGTGCCAGCAGCGTGGACAGGGGCCGCAATGAGCAGTTCTTC
d_gene: -; v_gene: TRBV29-1; abundance: -; j_gene: TRBJ2-1; CDR3aa: CIHLECGIEQFF; CDR3nt: TGCATCCATCTGGAGTGCGGTATTGAGCAGTTCTTC
d_gene: -; v_gene: TRBV30; abundance: -; j_gene: TRBJ1-1; CDR3aa: CAWSVGKNTEAFF; CDR3nt: TGTGCCTGGAGTGTGGGGAAGAACACTGAAGCTTTCTTT
d_gene: -; v_gene: TRBV7-9; abundance: -; j_gene: TRBJ2-5; CDR3aa: CASSRPTGPVTQYF; CDR3nt: TGTGCCAGCAGCCGACCTACAGGGCCTGTGACCCAGTACTTC
d_gene: TRBD1; v_gene: TRBV25-1; abundance: -; j_gene: TRBJ2-5; CDR3aa: CASSEGARGHVETQYF; CDR3nt: TGTGCCAGCAGTGAAGGGGCCAGGGGGCACGTAGAGACCCAGTACTTC
d_gene: -; v_gene: TRBV7-9; abundance: -; j_gene: TRBJ2-1; CDR3aa: CASSFRVEQFF; CDR3nt: TGTGCCAGCAGCTTCCGGGTCGAGCAGTTCTTC
d_gene: -; v_gene: TRBV2; abundance: -; j_gene: TRBJ2-7; CDR3aa: CASRTLSPTYEQYF; CDR3nt: TGTGCCAGCAGGACATTATCCCCCACCTACGAGCAGTACTTC
d_gene: -; v_gene: TRBV30; abundance: -; j_gene: TRBJ1-6; CDR3aa: CAWRQGSSPLHF; CDR3nt: TGTGCCTGGAGACAGGGAAGTTCACCCCTCCACTTT
d_gene: -; v_gene: TRBV5-6; abundance: -; j_gene: TRBJ1-1; CDR3aa: CASSFNPGTGTEAFF; CDR3nt: TGTGCCAGCAGCTTTAACCCAGGGACGGGGACTGAAGCTTTCTTT
d_gene: -; v_gene: TRBV29-1; abundance: -; j_gene: TRBJ2-5; CDR3aa: CSVEVGSRETQYF; CDR3nt: TGCAGCGTTGAAGTCGGGTCCCGAGAGACCCAGTACTTC
d_gene: -; v_gene: TRBV29-1; abundance: -; j_gene: TRBJ2-3; CDR3aa: CSAQQGGRTDTQYF; CDR3nt: TGCAGCGCCCAGCAAGGGGGTAGGACAGATACGCAGTATTTT
d_gene: -; v_gene: TRBV9; abundance: -; j_gene: TRBJ1-2; CDR3aa: CASSPLGGMYYGYTF; CDR3nt: TGTGCCAGCAGCCCCCTTGGGGGGATGTACTATGGCTACACCTTC
d_gene: TRBD1; v_gene: TRBV29-1; abundance: -; j_gene: TRBJ2-7; CDR3aa: CSVESSGQTSEQYF; CDR3nt: TGCAGCGTTGAATCCTCGGGACAGACCTCCGAGCAGTACTTC
d_gene: TRBD1; v_gene: TRBV29-1; abundance: -; j_gene: TRBJ1-1; CDR3aa: CSVEDRRNTEAFF; CDR3nt: TGCAGCGTTGAGGACAGGCGGAACACTGAAGCTTTCTTT
d_gene: -; v_gene: TRBV18; abundance: few; j_gene: TRBJ1-2; CDR3aa: CASSPSGLYGYTF; CDR3nt: TGTGCCAGCTCACCAAGCGGGCTCTATGGCTACACCTTC
d_gene: TRBD1; v_gene: TRBV28; abundance: -; j_gene: TRBJ1-5; CDR3aa: CASRPGGYQPQHF; CDR3nt: TGTGCCAGCAGACCAGGGGGCTATCAGCCCCAGCATTTT
d_gene: TRBD1; v_gene: TRBV13; abundance: -; j_gene: TRBJ2-1; CDR3aa: CASSRLQGVSYNEQFF; CDR3nt: TGTGCCAGCAGCCGACTCCAGGGGGTCTCCTACAATGAGCAGTTCTTC
d_gene: -; v_gene: TRBV11-1; abundance: -; j_gene: TRBJ1-2; CDR3aa: CASSLGGRYGYTF; CDR3nt: TGTGCCAGCAGCTTAGGCGGAAGATATGGCTACACCTTC
d_gene: -; v_gene: TRBV3-1; abundance: -; j_gene: TRBJ2-2; CDR3aa: CASSPGGGPGELFF; CDR3nt: TGTGCCAGCAGCCCAGGGGGGGGCCCCGGGGAGCTGTTTTTT
d_gene: -; v_gene: TRBV20-1; abundance: -; j_gene: TRBJ1-5; CDR3aa: CSATGRGAQPQHF; CDR3nt: TGCAGTGCCACAGGTAGGGGCGCCCAGCCCCAGCATTTT
d_gene: -; v_gene: TRBV7-2; abundance: -; j_gene: TRBJ1-6; CDR3aa: CASSLKIGYNSPLHF; CDR3nt: TGTGCCAGCAGCTTAAAAATCGGCTATAATTCACCCCTCCACTTT
d_gene: TRBD2; v_gene: TRBV27; abundance: -; j_gene: TRBJ2-7; CDR3aa: CASSLTSGLPSYEQYF; CDR3nt: TGTGCCAGCAGTTTGACTAGCGGATTACCCTCCTACGAGCAGTACTTC
d_gene: TRBD2; v_gene: TRBV7-3; abundance: -; j_gene: TRBJ2-1; CDR3aa: CASSPRGLAGRGNEQFF; CDR3nt: TGTGCCAGCAGCCCTAGGGGACTAGCGGGGAGGGGCAATGAGCAGTTCTTC
d_gene: TRBD2; v_gene: TRBV7-2; abundance: once; j_gene: TRBJ2-4; CDR3aa: CASSLEAGGPLNIQYF; CDR3nt: TGTGCCAGCAGCTTAGAAGCGGGGGGGCCGTTAAACATTCAGTACTTC
d_gene: TRBD1; v_gene: TRBV9; abundance: -; j_gene: TRBJ2-3; CDR3aa: CASSVRGQGNTDTQYF; CDR3nt: TGTGCCAGCAGCGTAAGGGGACAGGGAAACACAGATACGCAGTATTTT
d_gene: -; v_gene: TRBV29-1; abundance: -; j_gene: TRBJ2-7; CDR3aa: CSVEDGFTGEQYF; CDR3nt: TGCAGCGTTGAAGACGGTTTCACAGGCGAGCAGTACTTC
d_gene: TRBD1; v_gene: TRBV24-1; abundance: -; j_gene: TRBJ1-1; CDR3aa: CATTRDRTLNTEAFF; CDR3nt: TGTGCCACCACCCGGGACAGGACCTTGAACACTGAAGCTTTCTTT
d_gene: -; v_gene: TRBV20-1; abundance: -; j_gene: TRBJ2-5; CDR3aa: CSAPPRTGRGAQYF; CDR3nt: TGCAGTGCTCCCCCCCGGACAGGACGGGGGGCCCAGTACTTC
d_gene: -; v_gene: TRBV12-3/TRBV12-4; abundance: once; j_gene: TRBJ2-7; CDR3aa: CASSFRLEQYF; CDR3nt: TGTGCCAGCAGTTTCCGCCTCGAGCAGTACTTC
d_gene: TRBD2; v_gene: TRBV7-2; abundance: -; j_gene: TRBJ2-5; CDR3aa: CASSLVAGEETQYF; CDR3nt: TGTGCCAGCAGCTTAGTGGCGGGGGAAGAGACCCAGTACTTC
d_gene: TRBD1; v_gene: TRBV5-1; abundance: -; j_gene: TRBJ1-2; CDR3aa: CASTLDRTSYGYTF; CDR3nt: TGCGCCAGCACCCTGGACAGGACATCCTATGGCTACACCTTC
d_gene: TRBD2; v_gene: TRBV6-5; abundance: -; j_gene: TRBJ2-3; CDR3aa: CASSRGGTDTQYF; CDR3nt: TGTGCCAGCAGCCGGGGGGGCACAGATACGCAGTATTTT
d_gene: TRBD1; v_gene: TRBV5-1; abundance: -; j_gene: TRBJ2-1; CDR3aa: CASSLRQGYNEQFF; CDR3nt: TGCGCCAGCAGCTTGAGACAGGGCTACAATGAGCAGTTCTTC
d_gene: -; v_gene: TRBV25-1; abundance: -; j_gene: TRBJ1-6; CDR3aa: CASSETRTGPGNSPLHF; CDR3nt: TGTGCCAGCAGTGAAACCCGGACGGGCCCTGGGAATTCACCCCTCCACTTT
d_gene: -; v_gene: TRBV29-1; abundance: -; j_gene: TRBJ2-3; CDR3aa: CSVESGGVDTQYF; CDR3nt: TGCAGCGTTGAATCAGGTGGGGTAGATACGCAGTATTTT
d_gene: -; v_gene: TRBV29-1; abundance: -; j_gene: TRBJ2-2; CDR3aa: CSVEFVHLGELFF; CDR3nt: TGCAGCGTTGAGTTTGTACACCTCGGGGAGCTGTTTTTT
d_gene: -; v_gene: TRBV18; abundance: few; j_gene: TRBJ1-1; CDR3aa: CASSPGQRNTEAFF; CDR3nt: TGTGCCAGCTCACCCGGGCAGAGGAACACTGAAGCTTTCTTT
d_gene: -; v_gene: TRBV7-9; abundance: few; j_gene: TRBJ1-2; CDR3aa: CASSQTENYGYTF; CDR3nt: TGTGCCAGCAGCCAGACAGAGAACTATGGCTACACCTTC
d_gene: -; v_gene: TRBV7-2; abundance: -; j_gene: TRBJ2-6; CDR3aa: CASSYRGAGANVLTF; CDR3nt: TGTGCCAGCAGCTATAGGGGCGCCGGGGCCAACGTCCTGACTTTC
d_gene: -; v_gene: TRBV27; abundance: -; j_gene: TRBJ2-1; CDR3aa: CASSSVDRRADNEQFF; CDR3nt: TGTGCCAGCAGTTCAGTAGATCGACGGGCGGACAATGAGCAGTTCTTC
d_gene: -; v_gene: TRBV29-1; abundance: -; j_gene: TRBJ2-7; CDR3aa: CSVPRRVSYEQYF; CDR3nt: TGCAGCGTCCCGAGGCGAGTCTCCTACGAGCAGTACTTC
d_gene: -; v_gene: TRBV12-3/TRBV12-4; abundance: -; j_gene: TRBJ1-5; CDR3aa: CASSLPQGGQPQHF; CDR3nt: TGTGCCAGCAGTTTACCACAGGGAGGTCAGCCCCAGCATTTT
d_gene: -; v_gene: TRBV24-1; abundance: -; j_gene: TRBJ2-3; CDR3aa: CATSPKADTDTQYF; CDR3nt: TGTGCCACCAGTCCGAAGGCCGACACAGATACGCAGTATTTT
d_gene: -; v_gene: TRBV30; abundance: few; j_gene: TRBJ2-1; CDR3aa: CAWSDRAGDEQFF; CDR3nt: TGTGCCTGGAGTGATCGGGCAGGGGATGAGCAGTTCTTC
d_gene: TRBD1; v_gene: TRBV30; abundance: -; j_gene: TRBJ1-2; CDR3aa: CASPPPRGGYGYTF; CDR3nt: TGTGCCTCCCCCCCACCCAGGGGGGGCTATGGCTACACCTTC
d_gene: TRBD1; v_gene: TRBV14; abundance: -; j_gene: TRBJ2-3; CDR3aa: CASSQERGLSDTQYF; CDR3nt: TGTGCCAGCAGCCAAGAGAGGGGGCTCTCAGATACGCAGTATTTT